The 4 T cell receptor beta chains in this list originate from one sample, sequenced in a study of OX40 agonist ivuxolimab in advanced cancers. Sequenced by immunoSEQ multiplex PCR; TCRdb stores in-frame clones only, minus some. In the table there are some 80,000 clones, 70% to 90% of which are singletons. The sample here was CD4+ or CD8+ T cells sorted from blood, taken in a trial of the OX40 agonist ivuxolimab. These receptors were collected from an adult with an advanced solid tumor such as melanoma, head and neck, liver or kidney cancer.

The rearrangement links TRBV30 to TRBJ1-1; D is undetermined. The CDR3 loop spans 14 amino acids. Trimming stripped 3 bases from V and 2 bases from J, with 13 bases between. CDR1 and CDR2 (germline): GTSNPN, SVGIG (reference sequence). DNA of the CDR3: TGTGCCTGGAGCCAAGGCTTATCTAACACTGAAGCTTTCTTT. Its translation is CAWSQGLSNTEAFF.

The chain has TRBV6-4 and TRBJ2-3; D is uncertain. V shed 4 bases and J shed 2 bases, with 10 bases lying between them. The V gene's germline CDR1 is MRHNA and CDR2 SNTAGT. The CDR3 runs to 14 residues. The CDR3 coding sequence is TGTGCCAGCAGTGTAGAGGTAGACACAGATACGCAGTATTTT. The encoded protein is CASSVEVDTDTQYF.

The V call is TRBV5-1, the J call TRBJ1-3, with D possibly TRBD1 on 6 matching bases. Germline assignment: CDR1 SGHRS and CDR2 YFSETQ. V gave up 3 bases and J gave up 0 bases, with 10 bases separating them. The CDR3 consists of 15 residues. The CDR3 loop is CASSYQGYSGNTIYF. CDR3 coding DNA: TGCGCCAGCAGCTATCAGGGGTACTCTGGAAACACCATATATTTT.

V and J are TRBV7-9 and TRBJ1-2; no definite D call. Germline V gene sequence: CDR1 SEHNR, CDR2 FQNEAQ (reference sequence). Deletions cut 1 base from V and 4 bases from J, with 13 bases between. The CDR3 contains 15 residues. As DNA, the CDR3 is TGTGCCAGCAGCTTAGAAACCCCCGGTCGCTATGGCTACACCTTC. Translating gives CASSLETPGRYGYTF.